These 18 T cell receptor beta chains share one sample of origin, sequenced in a study of cytomegalovirus exposure and HLA in healthy donors. It was with 60 Vbeta and 13 Jbeta primers that the PCR ran. The protocol was immunoSEQ multiplex PCR, while the TCRdb copy is restricted to in-frame clones and leaves out a portion. The top ten clones hold under 1.1% of a sample with about 160,000 clones, approximately 81% of them seen once. Sequencing was done on a sample of PBMCs. Every receptor here comes from a man aged 25-45 years in good health and CMV-seronegative.

This sequence joins TRBV6-1 and TRBJ1-5, with D perhaps matching TRBD1 (5 bases). The CDR3 is 15 amino acids. Germline-derived CDR1 and CDR2 are MNHNS and SASEGT. The V gene lost 8 bases and the J gene lost 1 base, with 15 bases spanning the gap. The CDR3 nucleotides read TGTGCCAGCCACTTTGCCCAGGGAAGCAATCAGCCCCAGCATTTT. Protein product: CASHFAQGSNQPQHF.

The chain couples TRBV9 to TRBJ2-7; a weak D match, TRBD2 (6 bases). The CDR3 runs to 14 residues. Trimming removed 4 bases at V and 1 base at J, with 12 bases between. CDR1 is SGDLS, CDR2 YYNGEE, per germline. The DNA of the CDR3 is TGTGCCAGCAGCCCGGGGGTAGCGTCCTACGAGCAGTACTTC. Amino acid sequence: CASSPGVASYEQYF.

The chain recombines TRBV11-3 with TRBJ1-1; D is ambiguous. Germline-derived CDR1 and CDR2 are SGHNT and YENEEA. The CDR3 spans 12 residues. Between the trimmed V and J ends, which lost 3 bases and 1 base, there was a span of 3 bases. Here the CDR3 reads CASSLANTEAFF. CDR3 sequence (DNA): TGTGCCAGCAGCTTGGCGAACACTGAAGCTTTCTTT.

This clone occurred a few times. The chain joins TRBV5-1 to TRBJ2-3; TRBD1 aligns across 8 bases. CDR1 is SGHRS, CDR2 YFSETQ, per germline. CDR3 length equals 14 residues. With V trimmed by 3 bases and J by 5 bases, 5 bases remained unmatched. This CDR3 is CASSSAGTGDTQYF. As DNA, the CDR3 is TGCGCCAGCAGCTCGGCGGGGACAGGAGATACGCAGTATTTT.

Only one count was recorded for this clone. The chain links TRBV5-4 to TRBJ2-2; no clear D gene. This CDR3 has 15 residues. V lost 2 bases to trimming and J lost 3 bases, with 11 bases between them. Germline CDR1 and CDR2: SGHNT and YYREEE (reference sequence). CDR3 in amino acids: CASSFPSMHTGELFF. In nucleotides, the CDR3 is TGTGCCAGCAGCTTTCCGAGCATGCACACCGGGGAGCTGTTTTTT.

The chain employs TRBV20-1 and TRBJ2-1, with 7 bases fitting TRBD2. The CDR3 length is 10 residues. V dropped 5 bases and J dropped 10; count of bases not matched to a gene: 2. From germline, CDR1 is DFQATT and CDR2 SNEGSKA (reference sequence). The CDR3 DNA is TGCAGTGCTCGGCGGGGGGAGCAGTTCTTC. Residues: CSARRGEQFF.

The chain recombines TRBV5-4 with TRBJ2-1; 13 positions agree with TRBD2. Germline CDR1 and CDR2: SGHNT and YYREEE (reference sequence). This CDR3 has 18 residues. Germline trimming cut 0 bases from V and 0 bases from J; bases unmatched to any gene: 3. This chain's CDR3 is CASSLGLAGGRSYNEQFF. CDR3 DNA: TGTGCCAGCAGCTTGGGACTAGCGGGGGGACGCTCCTACAATGAGCAGTTCTTC. The full variable domain, completed using reference TRBV5-4 and TRBJ2-1, is ETGVTQSPTHLIKTRGQQVTLRCSSQSGHNTVSWYQQALGQGPQFIFQYYREEENGRGNFPPRFSGLQFPNYSSELNVNALELDDSALYLCASSLGLAGGRSYNEQFFGPGTRLTVL.

V usage is TRBV19 and J usage is TRBJ1-2; 11 nucleotides match TRBD1. The CDR3 contains 16 residues. Germline CDR1 is LNHDA and CDR2 is SQIVND (reference sequence). The J segment lost 3 bases and the V segment lost 0 bases, leaving 3 bases of the junction unmatched. The CDR3 sequence is CASSIDRTGGHYGYTF. The CDR3 bases are TGTGCCAGTAGTATAGATAGGACAGGGGGCCACTATGGCTACACCTTC.

V usage is TRBV21-1 and J usage is TRBJ1-5; the table gives TRBD1 as D, unverified against the DNA. TRBV21-1 represents a pseudogene. The CDR3 runs 19 residues. The CDR3 here is CASSTRAGQNKGHYQPQHF. CDR3 in DNA: TGTGCCAGCAGCACGCGGGCGGGACAGAATAAGGGTCATTATCAGCCCCAGCATTTT.

The chain uses TRBV5-1 and TRBJ2-7; TRBD1 matches at 9 bases. CDR1 and CDR2 (germline): SGHRS, YFSETQ. The CDR3 has 14 residues. Germline trimming cut 2 bases from V and 6 bases from J; bases unmatched to any gene: 6. The CDR3 here is CASSLQGAIVEQYF. CDR3 in DNA: TGCGCCAGCAGCTTACAGGGGGCTATAGTCGAGCAGTACTTC.

This chain uses TRBV20-1 with TRBJ1-1; 7 nucleotides match TRBD1. CDR3 size: 11 residues. Germline V lookup: CDR1 DFQATT, CDR2 SNEGSKA (reference sequence). Trimming removed 3 bases from V and 8 bases from J; junction bases left unmatched: 3. CDR3 DNA sequence: TGCAGTGCTAGTGCGACAGGGGAAGCTTTCTTT. It translates to CSASATGEAFF.

The chain is built from TRBV29-1 and TRBJ1-5, with D maybe TRBD1 (5 bases). Germline CDR1 and CDR2: SQVTM and ANQGSEA. Trimming removed 4 bases from V and 6 bases from J, with 13 bases in between. CDR3 length: 13 residues. Here the CDR3 DNA reads TGCAGCGTTGGCGATACAGGCTTTCAGCCCCAGCATTTT. It codes for CSVGDTGFQPQHF.

This clone appeared a single time. The gene calls are TRBV6-5 and TRBJ2-7, with 7 bases that match TRBD2. CDR3 length: 14 amino acids. Germline CDR1 and CDR2: MNHEY and SVGAGI. V was clipped by 7 bases and J by 1 base; unmatched bases: 7. CDR3 DNA sequence: TGTGCCAGCACCCCCGTCGGGGGGTCCTACGAGCAGTACTTC. Translated: CASTPVGGSYEQYF.

The chain uses TRBV27 and TRBJ2-3; 7 positions agree with TRBD2. The CDR3 loop spans 16 amino acids. The ends lost 0 bases at V and 6 bases at J; junction bases unmatched: 9. In germline, CDR1 is MNHEY, CDR2 SMNVEV (reference sequence). The CDR3 loop reads CASSLSWTRGSDTQYF. The CDR3 nucleotides read TGTGCCAGCAGTTTATCATGGACTAGAGGGTCCGATACGCAGTATTTT.

This chain uses TRBV10-3 with TRBJ2-3, with D possibly being TRBD2 (5 bases). The CDR3 runs to 17 residues. V was shortened by 3 bases and J by 2 bases, with 18 bases between the two germline ends. Germline CDR1 and CDR2: ENHRY and SYGVKD. CDR3 coding DNA: TGTGCCATCAGTGAATCCCCATCGGGGAGCCCCACAGATACGCAGTATTTT. Its translation: CAISESPSGSPTDTQYF.

This clone turned up a few times. This chain joins TRBV18 and TRBJ2-5; 7 nucleotides match TRBD1. J gave up 5 bases and V 3 bases, and 0 bases lay outside the gene matches. The germline V gene encodes CDR1 KGHSH and CDR2 LQKENI. This CDR3 spans 12 amino acids. The CDR3 DNA is TGTGCCAGCTCACCGGACAGGGAGACCCAGTACTTC. Protein: CASSPDRETQYF.

This clone was counted only a few times. The V call is TRBV7-3, the J call TRBJ1-2; D ambiguous. This CDR3 comprises 13 residues. Germline assignment: CDR1 SGHTA and CDR2 FQGTGA. V was shortened by 5 bases and J by 4 bases, with 11 bases between the two germline ends. The CDR3 nucleotides are TGTGCCAGCAGCCCCCAGGATGGCTATGGCTACACCTTC. Amino acids: CASSPQDGYGYTF.

This clone was picked up a small number of times. This chain links TRBV29-1 with TRBJ1-5, with 9 nucleotides matching TRBD1. This CDR3 contains 15 residues. CDR1 SQVTM and CDR2 ANQGSEA come from the germline V gene. The V gene end was trimmed by 4 bases and the J gene end by 6 bases; junction bases not matched to a gene: 10. The DNA of the CDR3 is TGCAGCGTTGCCCTAACAGGGGGCCCGAGTCAGCCCCAGCATTTT. Its translation: CSVALTGGPSQPQHF.